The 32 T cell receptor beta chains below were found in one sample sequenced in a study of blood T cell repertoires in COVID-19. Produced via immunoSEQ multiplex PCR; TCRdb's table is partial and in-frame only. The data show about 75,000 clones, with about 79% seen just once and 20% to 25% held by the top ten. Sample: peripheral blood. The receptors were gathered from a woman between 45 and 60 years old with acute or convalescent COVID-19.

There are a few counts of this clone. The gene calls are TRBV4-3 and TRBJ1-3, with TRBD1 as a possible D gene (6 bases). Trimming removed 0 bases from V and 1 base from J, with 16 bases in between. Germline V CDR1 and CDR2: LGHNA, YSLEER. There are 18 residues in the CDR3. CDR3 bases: TGCGCCAGCAGCCAAGAGGGGGCAGGGGACAATTCTGGAAACACCATATATTTT. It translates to CASSQEGAGDNSGNTIYF.

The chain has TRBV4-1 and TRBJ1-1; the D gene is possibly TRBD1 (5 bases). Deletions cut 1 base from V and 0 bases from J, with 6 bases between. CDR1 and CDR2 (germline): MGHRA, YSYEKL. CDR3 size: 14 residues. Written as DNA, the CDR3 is TGCGCCAGCAGCCAAGGGACACTGAACACTGAAGCTTTCTTT. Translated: CASSQGTLNTEAFF.

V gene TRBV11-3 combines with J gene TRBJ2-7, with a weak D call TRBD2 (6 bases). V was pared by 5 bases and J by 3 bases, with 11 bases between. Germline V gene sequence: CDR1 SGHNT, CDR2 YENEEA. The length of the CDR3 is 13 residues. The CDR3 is CASSPRRDYEQYF. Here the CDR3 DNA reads TGTGCCAGCAGCCCCAGGCGGGACTACGAGCAGTACTTC.

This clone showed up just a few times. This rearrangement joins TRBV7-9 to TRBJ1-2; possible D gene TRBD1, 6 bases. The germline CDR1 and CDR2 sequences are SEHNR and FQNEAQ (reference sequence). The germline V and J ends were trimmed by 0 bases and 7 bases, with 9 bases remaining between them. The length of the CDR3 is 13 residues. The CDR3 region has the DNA TGTGCCAGCAGCTTAGCACAGGGCCGTGGCTACACCTTC. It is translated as CASSLAQGRGYTF.

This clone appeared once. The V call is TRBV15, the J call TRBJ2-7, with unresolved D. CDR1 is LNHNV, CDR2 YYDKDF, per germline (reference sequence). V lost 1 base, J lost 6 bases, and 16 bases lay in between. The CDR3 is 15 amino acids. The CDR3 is CATSRGDSARPEQYF. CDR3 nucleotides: TGTGCCACCAGCAGAGGAGACTCCGCCCGCCCCGAGCAGTACTTC.

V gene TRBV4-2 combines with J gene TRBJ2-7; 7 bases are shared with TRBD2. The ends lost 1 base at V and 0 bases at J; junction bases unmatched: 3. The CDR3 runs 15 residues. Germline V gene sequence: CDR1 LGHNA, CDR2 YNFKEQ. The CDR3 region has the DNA TGTGCCAGCAGCCAAGGGGAGGGCCCCTCCTACGAGCAGTACTTC. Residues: CASSQGEGPSYEQYF.

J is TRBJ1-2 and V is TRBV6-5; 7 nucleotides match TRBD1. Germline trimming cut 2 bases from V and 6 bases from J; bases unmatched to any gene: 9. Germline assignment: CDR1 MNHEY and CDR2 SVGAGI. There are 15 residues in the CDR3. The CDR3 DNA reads TGTGCCAGCAGTTACGTTCCGGGACAGCTTAATGGCTACACCTTC. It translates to CASSYVPGQLNGYTF.

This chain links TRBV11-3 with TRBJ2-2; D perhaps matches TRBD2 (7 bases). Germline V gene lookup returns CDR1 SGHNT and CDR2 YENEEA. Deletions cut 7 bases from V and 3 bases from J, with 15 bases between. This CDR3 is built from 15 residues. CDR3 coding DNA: TGTGCCAGCAAAGATCGGGGGGCGGACACCGGGGAGCTGTTTTTT. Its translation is CASKDRGADTGELFF.

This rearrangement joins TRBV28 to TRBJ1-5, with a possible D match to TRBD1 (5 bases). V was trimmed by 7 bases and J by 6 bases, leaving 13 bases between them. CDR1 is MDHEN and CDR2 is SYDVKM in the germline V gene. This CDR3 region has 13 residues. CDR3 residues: CASTLGGSQPQHF. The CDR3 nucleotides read TGTGCCAGCACCCTCGGGGGTAGTCAGCCCCAGCATTTT.

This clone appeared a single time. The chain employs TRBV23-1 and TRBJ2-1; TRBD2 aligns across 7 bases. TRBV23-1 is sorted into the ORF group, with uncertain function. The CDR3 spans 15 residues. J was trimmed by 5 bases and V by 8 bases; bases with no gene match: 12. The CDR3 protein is CASPLGGGGNNEQFF. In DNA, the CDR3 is TGCGCCAGCCCACTGGGTGGCGGGGGAAACAATGAGCAGTTCTTC.

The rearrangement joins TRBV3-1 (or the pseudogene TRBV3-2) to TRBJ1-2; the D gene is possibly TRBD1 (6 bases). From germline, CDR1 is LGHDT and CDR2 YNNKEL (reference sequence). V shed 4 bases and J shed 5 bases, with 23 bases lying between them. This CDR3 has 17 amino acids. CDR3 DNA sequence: TGTGCCAGCAGCCCGATTCCACAGGGAGCCCTACTATATGGCTACACCTTC. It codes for CASSPIPQGALLYGYTF.

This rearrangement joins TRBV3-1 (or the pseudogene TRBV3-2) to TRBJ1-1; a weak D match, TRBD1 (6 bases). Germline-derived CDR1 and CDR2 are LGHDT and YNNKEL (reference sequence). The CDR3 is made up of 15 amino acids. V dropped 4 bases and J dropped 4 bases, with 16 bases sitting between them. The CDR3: CASSLGGGGATEAFF. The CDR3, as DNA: TGTGCCAGCAGCCTGGGAGGGGGGGGTGCCACTGAAGCTTTCTTT.

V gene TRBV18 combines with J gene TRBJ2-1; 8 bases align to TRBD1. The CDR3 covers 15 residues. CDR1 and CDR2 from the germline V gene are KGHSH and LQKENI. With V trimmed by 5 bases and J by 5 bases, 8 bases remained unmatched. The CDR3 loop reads CASSAGTGLDNEQFF. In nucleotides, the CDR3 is TGTGCCAGCTCAGCCGGGACAGGCCTTGACAATGAGCAGTTCTTC.

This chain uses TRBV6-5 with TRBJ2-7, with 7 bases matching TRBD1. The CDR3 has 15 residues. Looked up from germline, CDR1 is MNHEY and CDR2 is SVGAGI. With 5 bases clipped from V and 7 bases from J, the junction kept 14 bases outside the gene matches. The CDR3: CASSHLTGKMGEQYF. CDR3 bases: TGTGCCAGCAGTCACTTGACAGGGAAGATGGGGGAGCAGTACTTC.

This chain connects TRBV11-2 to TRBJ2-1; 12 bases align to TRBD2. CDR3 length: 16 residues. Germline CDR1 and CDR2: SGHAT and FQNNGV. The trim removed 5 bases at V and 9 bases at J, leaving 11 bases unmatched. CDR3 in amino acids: CASSRNLLAGGSEQFF. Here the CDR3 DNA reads TGTGCCAGCAGCCGCAACCTTCTAGCGGGAGGGAGTGAGCAGTTCTTC.

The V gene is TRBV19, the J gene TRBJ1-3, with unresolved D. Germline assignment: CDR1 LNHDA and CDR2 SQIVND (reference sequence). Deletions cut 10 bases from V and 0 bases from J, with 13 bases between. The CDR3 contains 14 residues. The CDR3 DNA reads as TGTGCCACTGGAGGAGGGTTCTCTGGAAACACCATATATTTT. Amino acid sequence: CATGGGFSGNTIYF.

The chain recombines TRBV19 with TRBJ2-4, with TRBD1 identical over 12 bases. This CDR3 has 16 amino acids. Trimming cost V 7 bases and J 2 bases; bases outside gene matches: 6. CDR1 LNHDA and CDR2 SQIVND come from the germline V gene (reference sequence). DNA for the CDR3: TGTGCCAGTATCGGGACAGGGGGCACTACCAAAAACATTCAGTACTTC. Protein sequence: CASIGTGGTTKNIQYF.

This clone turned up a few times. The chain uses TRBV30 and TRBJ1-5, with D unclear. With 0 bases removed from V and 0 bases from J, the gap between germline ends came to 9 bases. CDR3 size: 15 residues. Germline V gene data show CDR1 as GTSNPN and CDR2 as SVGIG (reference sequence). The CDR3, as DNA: TGTGCCTGGAGTGTTGGAGCGATTAGCAATCAGCCCCAGCATTTT. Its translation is CAWSVGAISNQPQHF.

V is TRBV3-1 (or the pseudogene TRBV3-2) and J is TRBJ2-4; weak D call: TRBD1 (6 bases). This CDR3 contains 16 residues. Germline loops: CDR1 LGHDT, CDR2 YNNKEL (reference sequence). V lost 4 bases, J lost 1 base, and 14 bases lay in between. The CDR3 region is CASSPRGGVAKNIQYF. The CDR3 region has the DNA TGTGCCAGCAGCCCCAGAGGGGGAGTGGCCAAAAACATTCAGTACTTC.

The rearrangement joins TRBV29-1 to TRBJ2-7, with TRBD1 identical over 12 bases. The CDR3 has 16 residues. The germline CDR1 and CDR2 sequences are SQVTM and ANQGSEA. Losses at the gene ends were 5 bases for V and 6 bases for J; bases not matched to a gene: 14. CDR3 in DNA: TGCAGCGTTACCCCGGACTCGGGGGACAGGGGGCGCGAGCAGTACTTC. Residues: CSVTPDSGDRGREQYF.

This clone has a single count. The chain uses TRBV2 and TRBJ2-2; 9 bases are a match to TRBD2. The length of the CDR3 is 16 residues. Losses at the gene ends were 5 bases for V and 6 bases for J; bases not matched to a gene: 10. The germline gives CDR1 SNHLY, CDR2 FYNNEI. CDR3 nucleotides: TGTGCCAGCAGTACCCAACCTAGCGGGGTTTCCGGGGAGCTGTTTTTT. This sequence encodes CASSTQPSGVSGELFF.

The CDR3 reads CASSYRLAGVEQFF. The CDR3 nucleotides read TGTGCCAGCAGTTACCGTCTAGCGGGAGTCGAGCAGTTCTTC. The chain couples TRBV6-2 or TRBV6-3 to TRBJ2-1; 10 bases align to TRBD2. The V gene's germline CDR1 is MNHEY and CDR2 SVGEGT. J lost 10 bases, V lost 2 bases, and 5 bases had no gene match. The length of the CDR3 is 14 residues.

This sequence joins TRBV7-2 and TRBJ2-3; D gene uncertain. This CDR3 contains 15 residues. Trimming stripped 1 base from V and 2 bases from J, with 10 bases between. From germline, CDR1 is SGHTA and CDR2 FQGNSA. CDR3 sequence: CASSLVNSYTDTQYF. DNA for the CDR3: TGTGCCAGCAGCTTAGTTAATAGCTACACAGATACGCAGTATTTT.

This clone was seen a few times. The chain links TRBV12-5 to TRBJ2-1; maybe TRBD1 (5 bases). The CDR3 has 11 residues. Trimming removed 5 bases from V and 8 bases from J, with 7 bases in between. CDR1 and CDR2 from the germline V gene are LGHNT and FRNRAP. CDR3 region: CASGRGDEQFF. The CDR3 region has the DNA TGTGCTAGTGGTAGGGGCGATGAGCAGTTCTTC.

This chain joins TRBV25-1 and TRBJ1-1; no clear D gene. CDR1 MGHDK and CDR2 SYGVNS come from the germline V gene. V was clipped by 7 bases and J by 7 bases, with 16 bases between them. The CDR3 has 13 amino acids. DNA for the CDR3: TGTGCCAGCACCCCCCTCCGGGTCGGTGAAGCTTTCTTT. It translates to CASTPLRVGEAFF.

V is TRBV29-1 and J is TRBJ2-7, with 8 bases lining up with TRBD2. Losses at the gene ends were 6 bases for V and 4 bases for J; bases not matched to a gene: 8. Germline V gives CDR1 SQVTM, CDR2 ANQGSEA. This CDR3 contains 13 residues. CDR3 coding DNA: TGCAGCGTCGAGTATAGCGGGATTTACGAGCAGTACTTC. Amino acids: CSVEYSGIYEQYF.

The CDR3 DNA sequence: TGTGCCAGCAAAGGAAGGCCGGGACAGGGGAGGCGAGAGAACACTGAAGCTTTCTTT. Protein: CASKGRPGQGRRENTEAFF. The V gene is TRBV27, the J gene TRBJ1-1; 10 bases match TRBD1. This CDR3 is 19 amino acids long. Losses at the gene ends were 7 bases for V and 1 base for J; bases not matched to a gene: 18. Germline assignment: CDR1 MNHEY and CDR2 SMNVEV (reference sequence).

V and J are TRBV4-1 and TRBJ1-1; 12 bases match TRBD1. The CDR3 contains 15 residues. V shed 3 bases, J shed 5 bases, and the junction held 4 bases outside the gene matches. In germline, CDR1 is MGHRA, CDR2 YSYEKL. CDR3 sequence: CASSHGDRGRTEAFF. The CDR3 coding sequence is TGCGCCAGCAGCCATGGGGACAGGGGGCGGACTGAAGCTTTCTTT.

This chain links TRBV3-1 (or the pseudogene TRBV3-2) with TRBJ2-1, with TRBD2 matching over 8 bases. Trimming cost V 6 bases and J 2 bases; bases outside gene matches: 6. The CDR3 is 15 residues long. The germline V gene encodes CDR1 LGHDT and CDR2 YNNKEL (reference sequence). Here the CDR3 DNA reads TGTGCCAGCAGAGGAGCGGGGGACCCCTACAATGAGCAGTTCTTC. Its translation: CASRGAGDPYNEQFF.

The CDR3 DNA is TGTGCCAGCAGTGGTACAGGGTACGAGCAGTACTTC. It translates to CASSGTGYEQYF. J is TRBJ2-7 and V is TRBV7-2, with a weak D call TRBD1 (6 bases). CDR1 is SGHTA, CDR2 FQGNSA, per germline. Trimming left V 6 bases short and J 4 bases short, with 10 bases between. The CDR3 runs to 12 residues.

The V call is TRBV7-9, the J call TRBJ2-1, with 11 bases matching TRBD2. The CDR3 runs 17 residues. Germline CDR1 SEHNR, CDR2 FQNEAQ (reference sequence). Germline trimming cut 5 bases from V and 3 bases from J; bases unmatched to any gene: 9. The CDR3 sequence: CASSPRPGLADYNEQFF. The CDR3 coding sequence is TGTGCCAGCAGCCCGAGACCGGGACTAGCGGACTACAATGAGCAGTTCTTC. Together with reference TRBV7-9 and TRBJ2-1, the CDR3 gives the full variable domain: DTGVSQNPRHKITKRGQNVTFRCDPISEHNRLYWYRQTLGQGPEFLTYFQNEAQLEKSRLLSDRFSAERPKGSFSTLEIQRTEQGDSAMYLCASSPRPGLADYNEQFFGPGTRLTVL.

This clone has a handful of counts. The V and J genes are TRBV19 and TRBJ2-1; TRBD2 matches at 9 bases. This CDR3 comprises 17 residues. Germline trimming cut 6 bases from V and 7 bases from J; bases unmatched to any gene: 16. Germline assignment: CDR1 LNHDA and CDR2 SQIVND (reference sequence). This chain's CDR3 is CASSTLDSSGRRNEQFF. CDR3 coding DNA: TGTGCCAGTAGCACCTTGGACTCCAGCGGGAGGCGGAATGAGCAGTTCTTC.